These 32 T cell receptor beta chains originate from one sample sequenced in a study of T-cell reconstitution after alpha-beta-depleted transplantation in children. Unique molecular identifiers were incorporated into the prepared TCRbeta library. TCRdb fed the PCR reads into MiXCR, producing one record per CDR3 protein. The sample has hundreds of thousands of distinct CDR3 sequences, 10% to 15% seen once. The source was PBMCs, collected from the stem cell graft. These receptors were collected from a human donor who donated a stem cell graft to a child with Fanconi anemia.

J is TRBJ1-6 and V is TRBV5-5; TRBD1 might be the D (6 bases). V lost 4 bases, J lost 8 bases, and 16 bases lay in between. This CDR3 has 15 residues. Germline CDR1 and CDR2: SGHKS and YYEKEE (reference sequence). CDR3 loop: CASSNEGHEYSPLHF. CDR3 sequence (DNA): TGTGCCAGCAGCAATGAGGGACATGAATATTCACCCCTCCACTTT.

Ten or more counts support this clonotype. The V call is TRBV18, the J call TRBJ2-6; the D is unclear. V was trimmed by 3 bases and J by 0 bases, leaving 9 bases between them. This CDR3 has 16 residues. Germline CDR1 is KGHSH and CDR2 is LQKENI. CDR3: CASSPGQSSGANVLTF. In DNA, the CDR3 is TGTGCCAGCTCACCGGGTCAGAGCTCTGGGGCCAACGTCCTGACTTTC. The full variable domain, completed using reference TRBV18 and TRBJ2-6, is NAGVMQNPRHLVRRRGQEARLRCSPMKGHSHVYWYRQLPEEGLKFMVYLQKENIIDESGMPKERFSAEFPKEGPSILRIQQVVRGDSAAYFCASSPGQSSGANVLTFGAGSRLTVL.

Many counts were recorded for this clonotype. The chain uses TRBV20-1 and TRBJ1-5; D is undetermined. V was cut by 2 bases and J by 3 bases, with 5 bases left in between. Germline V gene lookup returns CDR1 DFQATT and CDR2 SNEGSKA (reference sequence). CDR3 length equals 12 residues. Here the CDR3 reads CSARRNNQPQHF. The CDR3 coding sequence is TGCAGTGCTAGACGGAACAATCAGCCCCAGCATTTT.

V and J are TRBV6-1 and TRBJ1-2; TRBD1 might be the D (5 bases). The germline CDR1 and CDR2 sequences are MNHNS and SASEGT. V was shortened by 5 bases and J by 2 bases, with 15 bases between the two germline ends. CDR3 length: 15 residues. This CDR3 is CASSTNQGRNYGYTF. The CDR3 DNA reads TGTGCCAGCAGTACAAATCAGGGAAGAAACTATGGCTACACCTTC.

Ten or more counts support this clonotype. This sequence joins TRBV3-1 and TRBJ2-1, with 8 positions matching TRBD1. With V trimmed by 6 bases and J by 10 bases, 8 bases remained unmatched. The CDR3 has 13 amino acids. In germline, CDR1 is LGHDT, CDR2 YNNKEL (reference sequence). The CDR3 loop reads CASSLGQGVEQFF. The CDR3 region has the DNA TGTGCCAGCAGTCTCGGACAGGGTGTGGAGCAGTTCTTC.

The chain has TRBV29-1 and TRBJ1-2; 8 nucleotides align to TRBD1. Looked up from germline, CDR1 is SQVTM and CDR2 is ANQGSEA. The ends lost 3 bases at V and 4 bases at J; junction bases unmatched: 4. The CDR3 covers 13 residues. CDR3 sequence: CSVDQGAGYGYTF. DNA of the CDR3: TGCAGCGTTGATCAGGGGGCGGGCTATGGCTACACCTTC.

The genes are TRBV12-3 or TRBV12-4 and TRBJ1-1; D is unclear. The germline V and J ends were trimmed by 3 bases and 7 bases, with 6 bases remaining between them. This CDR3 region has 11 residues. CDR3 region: CASSLENEAFF. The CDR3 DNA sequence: TGTGCCAGCAGTTTGGAGAATGAAGCTTTCTTT.

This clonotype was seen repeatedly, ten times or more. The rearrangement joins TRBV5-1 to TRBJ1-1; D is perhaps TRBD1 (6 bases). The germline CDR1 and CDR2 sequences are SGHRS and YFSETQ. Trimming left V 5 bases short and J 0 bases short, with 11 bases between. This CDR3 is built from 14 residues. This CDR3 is CASREGVVNTEAFF. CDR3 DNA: TGCGCCAGCAGAGAGGGGGTGGTGAACACTGAAGCTTTCTTT.

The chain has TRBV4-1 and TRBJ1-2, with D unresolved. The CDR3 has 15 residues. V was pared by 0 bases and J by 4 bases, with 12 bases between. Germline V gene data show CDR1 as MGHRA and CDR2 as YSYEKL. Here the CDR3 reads CASSQEIAATYGYTF. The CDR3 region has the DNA TGCGCCAGCAGCCAAGAGATAGCAGCTACCTATGGCTACACCTTC.

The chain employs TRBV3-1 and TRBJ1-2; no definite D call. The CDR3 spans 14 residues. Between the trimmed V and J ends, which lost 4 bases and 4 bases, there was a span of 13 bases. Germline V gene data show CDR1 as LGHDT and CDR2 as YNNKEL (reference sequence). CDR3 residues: CASSLQSGVYGYTF. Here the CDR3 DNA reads TGTGCCAGCAGCCTGCAGTCAGGAGTCTATGGCTACACCTTC.

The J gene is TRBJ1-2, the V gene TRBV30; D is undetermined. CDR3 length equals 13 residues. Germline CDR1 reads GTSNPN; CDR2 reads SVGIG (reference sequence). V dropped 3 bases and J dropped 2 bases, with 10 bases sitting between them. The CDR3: CAWSADGNYGYTF. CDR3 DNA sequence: TGTGCCTGGAGCGCAGACGGGAACTATGGCTACACCTTC. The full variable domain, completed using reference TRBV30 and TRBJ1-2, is SQTIHQWPATLVQPVGSPLSLECTVEGTSNPNLYWYRQAAGRGLQLLFYSVGIGQISSEVPQNLSASRPQDRQFILSSKKLLLSDSGFYLCAWSADGNYGYTFGSGTRLTVV.

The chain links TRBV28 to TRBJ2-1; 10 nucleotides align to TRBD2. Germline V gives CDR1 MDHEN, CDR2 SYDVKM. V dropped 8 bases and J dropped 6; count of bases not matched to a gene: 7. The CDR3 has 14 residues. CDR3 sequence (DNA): TGTGCCAGCCGGAGCGGACTAGCGGTCAATGAGCAGTTCTTC. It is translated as CASRSGLAVNEQFF.

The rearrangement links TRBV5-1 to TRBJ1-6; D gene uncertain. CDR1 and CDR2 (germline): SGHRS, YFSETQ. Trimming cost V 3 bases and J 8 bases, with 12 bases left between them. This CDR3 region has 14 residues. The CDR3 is CASSWRSGDSPLHF. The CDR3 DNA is TGCGCCAGCAGCTGGAGATCGGGCGATTCACCCCTCCACTTT.

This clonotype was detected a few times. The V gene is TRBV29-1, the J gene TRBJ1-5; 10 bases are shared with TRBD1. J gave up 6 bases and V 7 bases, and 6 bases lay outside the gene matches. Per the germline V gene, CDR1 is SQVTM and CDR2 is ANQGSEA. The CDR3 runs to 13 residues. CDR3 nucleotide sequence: TGCAGCGGCACCGGGACAGGGGTTCAGCCCCAGCATTTT. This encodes CSGTGTGVQPQHF.

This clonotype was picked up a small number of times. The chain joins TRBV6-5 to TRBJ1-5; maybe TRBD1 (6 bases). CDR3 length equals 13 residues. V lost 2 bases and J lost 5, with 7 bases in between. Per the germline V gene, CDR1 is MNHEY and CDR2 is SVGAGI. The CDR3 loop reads CASSYGGHQPQHF. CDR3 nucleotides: TGTGCCAGCAGTTACGGGGGGCATCAGCCCCAGCATTTT.

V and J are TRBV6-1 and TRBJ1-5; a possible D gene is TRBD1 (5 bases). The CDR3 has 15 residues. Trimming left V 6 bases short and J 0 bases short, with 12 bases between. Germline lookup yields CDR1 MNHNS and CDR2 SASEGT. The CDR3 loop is CASREGPISNQPQHF. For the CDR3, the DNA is TGTGCCAGCAGAGAGGGACCTATTAGCAATCAGCCCCAGCATTTT.

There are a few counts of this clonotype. The CDR3 region has the DNA TGTGCCAGCAGTCCCCTGGAGGCGGGTGCCTACGAGCAGTACTTC. Translation: CASSPLEAGAYEQYF. The chain has TRBV28 and TRBJ2-7; TRBD2 might be the D (5 bases). Germline CDR1 MDHEN, CDR2 SYDVKM. Trimming stripped 5 bases from V and 2 bases from J, with 16 bases between. This CDR3 contains 15 residues.

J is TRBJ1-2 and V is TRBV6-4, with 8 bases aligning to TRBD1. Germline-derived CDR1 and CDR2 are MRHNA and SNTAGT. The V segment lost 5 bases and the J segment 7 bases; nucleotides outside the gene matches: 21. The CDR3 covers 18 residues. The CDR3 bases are TGTGCCAGCAGTAGCTCCCAGATTTGGACAGGGTTGATGGCTGGCTACACCTTC. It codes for CASSSSQIWTGLMAGYTF.

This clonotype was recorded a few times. CDR3 amino acids: CASSPGLAAPQETQYF. The DNA for the CDR3 is TGCGCCAGCAGCCCTGGACTAGCGGCGCCGCAAGAGACCCAGTACTTC. This chain links TRBV5-1 with TRBJ2-5, with 10 positions matching TRBD2. V shed 4 bases and J 2 bases; nucleotides not matched to a gene: 8. The CDR3 sequence is 16 residues long. CDR1 and CDR2 (germline): SGHRS, YFSETQ.

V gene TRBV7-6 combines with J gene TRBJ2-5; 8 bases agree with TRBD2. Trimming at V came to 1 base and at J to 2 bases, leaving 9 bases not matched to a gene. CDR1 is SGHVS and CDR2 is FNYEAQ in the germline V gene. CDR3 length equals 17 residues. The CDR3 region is CASSLGEQRGTQETQYF. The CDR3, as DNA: TGTGCCAGCAGCTTAGGAGAACAGCGGGGGACACAAGAGACCCAGTACTTC. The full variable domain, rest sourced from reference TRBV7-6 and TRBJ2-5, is GAGVSQSPRYKVTKRGQDVALRCDPISGHVSLYWYRQALGQGPEFLTYFNYEAQQDKSGLPNDRFSAERPEGSISTLTIQRTEQRDSAMYRCASSLGEQRGTQETQYFGPGTRLLVL.

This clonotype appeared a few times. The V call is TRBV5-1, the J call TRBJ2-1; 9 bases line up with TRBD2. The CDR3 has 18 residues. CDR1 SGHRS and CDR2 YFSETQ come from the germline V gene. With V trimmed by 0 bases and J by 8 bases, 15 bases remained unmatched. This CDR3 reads CASSLAGASGTFTDEQFF. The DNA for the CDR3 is TGCGCCAGCAGCTTGGCCGGGGCTAGCGGGACCTTCACGGATGAGCAGTTCTTC.

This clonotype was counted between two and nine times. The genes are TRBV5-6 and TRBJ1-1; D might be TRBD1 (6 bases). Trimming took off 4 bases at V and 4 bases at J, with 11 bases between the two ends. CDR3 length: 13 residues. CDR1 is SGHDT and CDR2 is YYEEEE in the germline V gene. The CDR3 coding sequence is TGTGCCAGCAGCCCCGCAGGGGTCACTGAAGCTTTCTTT. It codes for CASSPAGVTEAFF.

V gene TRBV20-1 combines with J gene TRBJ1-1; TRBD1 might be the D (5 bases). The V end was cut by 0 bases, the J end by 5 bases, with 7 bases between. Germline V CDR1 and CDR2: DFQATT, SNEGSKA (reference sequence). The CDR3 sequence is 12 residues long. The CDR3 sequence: CSAREWGTEAFF. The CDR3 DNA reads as TGCAGTGCTAGAGAGTGGGGGACTGAAGCTTTCTTT.

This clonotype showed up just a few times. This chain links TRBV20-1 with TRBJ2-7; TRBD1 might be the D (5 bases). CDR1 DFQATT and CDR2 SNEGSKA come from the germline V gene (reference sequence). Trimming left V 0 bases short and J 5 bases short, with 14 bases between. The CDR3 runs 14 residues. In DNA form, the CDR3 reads TGCAGTGCTAGAGATGGCAGGGCGTCCAACGAGCAGTACGTC. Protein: CSARDGRASNEQYV.

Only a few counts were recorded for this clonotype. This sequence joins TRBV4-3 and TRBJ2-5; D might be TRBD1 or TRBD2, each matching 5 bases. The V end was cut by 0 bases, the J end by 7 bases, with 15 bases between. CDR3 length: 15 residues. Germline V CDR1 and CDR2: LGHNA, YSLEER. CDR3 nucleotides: TGCGCCAGCAGCCAAGAACCGGACGGGGCCGGGACCCAGTACTTC. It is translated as CASSQEPDGAGTQYF.

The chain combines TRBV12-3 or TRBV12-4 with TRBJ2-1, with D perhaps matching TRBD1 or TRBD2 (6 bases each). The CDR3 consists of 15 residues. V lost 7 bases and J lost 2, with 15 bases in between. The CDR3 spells CASTGGGGPYNEQFF. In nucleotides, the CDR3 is TGTGCCAGCACCGGAGGGGGAGGCCCCTACAATGAGCAGTTCTTC.

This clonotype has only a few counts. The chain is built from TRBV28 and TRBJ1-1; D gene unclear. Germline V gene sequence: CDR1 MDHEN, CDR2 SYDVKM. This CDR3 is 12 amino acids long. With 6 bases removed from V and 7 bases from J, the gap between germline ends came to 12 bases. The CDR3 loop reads CASSPKEFEAFF. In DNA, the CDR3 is TGTGCCAGCAGCCCAAAGGAGTTTGAAGCTTTCTTT. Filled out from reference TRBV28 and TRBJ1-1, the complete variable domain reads DVKVTQSSRYLVKRTGEKVFLECVQDMDHENMFWYRQDPGLGLRLIYFSYDVKMKEKGDIPEGYSVSREKKERFSLILESASTNQTSMYLCASSPKEFEAFFGQGTRLTVV.

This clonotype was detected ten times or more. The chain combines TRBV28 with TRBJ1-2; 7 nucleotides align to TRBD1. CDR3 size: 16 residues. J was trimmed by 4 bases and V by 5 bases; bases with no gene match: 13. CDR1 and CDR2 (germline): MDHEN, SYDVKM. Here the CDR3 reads CASSPADRDSSYGYTF. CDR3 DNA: TGTGCCAGCAGTCCCGCCGACCGGGACAGCTCCTATGGCTACACCTTC.

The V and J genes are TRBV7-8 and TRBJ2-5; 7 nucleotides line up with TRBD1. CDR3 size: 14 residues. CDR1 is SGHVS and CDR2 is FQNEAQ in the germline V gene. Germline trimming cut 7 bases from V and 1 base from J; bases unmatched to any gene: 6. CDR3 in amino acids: CASIRGDSQETQYF. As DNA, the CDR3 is TGTGCCAGCATCAGAGGGGACAGCCAAGAGACCCAGTACTTC. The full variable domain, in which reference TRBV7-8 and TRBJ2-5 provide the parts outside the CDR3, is GAGVSQSPRYKVAKRGQDVALRCDPISGHVSLFWYQQALGQGPEFLTYFQNEAQLDKSGLPSDRFFAERPEGSVSTLKIQRTQQEDSAVYLCASIRGDSQETQYFGPGTRLLVL.

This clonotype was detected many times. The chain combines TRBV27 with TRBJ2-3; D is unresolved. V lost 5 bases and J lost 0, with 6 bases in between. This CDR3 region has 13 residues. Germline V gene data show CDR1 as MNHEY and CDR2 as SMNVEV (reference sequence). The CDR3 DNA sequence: TGTGCCAGCAGTCGTGCTAGCACAGATACGCAGTATTTT. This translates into CASSRASTDTQYF.

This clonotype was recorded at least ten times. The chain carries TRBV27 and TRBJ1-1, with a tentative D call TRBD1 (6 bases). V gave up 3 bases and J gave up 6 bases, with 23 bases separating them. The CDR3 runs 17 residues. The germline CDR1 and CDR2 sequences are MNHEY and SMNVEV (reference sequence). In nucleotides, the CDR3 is TGTGCCAGCAGTTTCCGTTCTCCGGGTAGGGGGTCTTCTGAAGCTTTCTTT. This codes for CASSFRSPGRGSSEAFF.

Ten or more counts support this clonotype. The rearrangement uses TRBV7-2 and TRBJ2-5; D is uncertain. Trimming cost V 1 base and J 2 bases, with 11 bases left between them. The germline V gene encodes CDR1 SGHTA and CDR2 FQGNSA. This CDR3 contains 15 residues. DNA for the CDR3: TGTGCCAGCAGCTTAGGTACCGGCAGGCAAGAGACCCAGTACTTC. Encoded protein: CASSLGTGRQETQYF.